This is a list of T cell receptor beta chains from one sample in a study of long-term antiretroviral therapy in people with HIV. The data were produced by immunoSEQ multiplex PCR, yet TCRdb's version contains in-frame clones alone and is incomplete. The data contain more than 30,000 clones, roughly four fifths of them singletons. Specimen: unsorted PBMCs, collected 0.4 years before starting antiretroviral therapy. The receptors originated from a man younger than 35 with HIV. Both conserved end residues are part of each CDR3. The D gene is left open where the match is weak. Part of the rows lack a size; the others show once, few, many or a class for expanded clones.

-,TRBJ2-3,-,TRBV9,TGTGCCAGCAGCGTGTCGGGGAGCACAGATACGCAGTATTTT,CASSVSGSTDTQYF
TRBD1,TRBJ2-7,-,TRBV18,TGTGCCAGCTCACCACCGGACAGGGTGAGGTACGAGCAGTACTTC,CASSPPDRVRYEQYF
TRBD1,TRBJ1-5,few,TRBV13,TGTGCCAGCAGCTTAGGAGGTGGGTCAGGGGGTTTACCCCAGCATTTT,CASSLGGGSGGLPQHF
-,TRBJ2-7,few,TRBV14,TGTGCCAGCAGCCGATCCCTCTACGAGCAGTACTTC,CASSRSLYEQYF
TRBD1,TRBJ2-3,-,TRBV9,TGTGCCAGCAGCTTTAGACAGGGGGCGACGGATACGCAGTATTTT,CASSFRQGATDTQYF
TRBD1,TRBJ1-2,few,TRBV7-3,TGTGCCAGCAGCCCAGGGACAGGGGGGGCAGGCTACACCTTC,CASSPGTGGAGYTF
TRBD1,TRBJ2-7,-,TRBV15,TGTGCCACCAGCAGAAGGTTGGGGGACAGATTCTACGAGCAGTACTTC,CATSRRLGDRFYEQYF
-,TRBJ2-7,-,TRBV7-2,TGTGCCAGCAGCTTAACAGGGATCGGGCCTGGGCTGTCCTACGAGCAGTACTTC,CASSLTGIGPGLSYEQYF
TRBD1,TRBJ2-4,-,TRBV5-8,TGTGCCAGCAGCTTCGGACAGGGGAGGGACATTCAGTACTTC,CASSFGQGRDIQYF
-,TRBJ2-1,-,TRBV27,TGTGCCAGCAGCGATCAGGAGTACAATGAGCAGTTCTTC,CASSDQEYNEQFF
TRBD2,TRBJ2-1,-,TRBV27,TGTGCCAGCAGTCCCCGGACTAGCGGGGGCGCCTACAATGAGCAGTTCTTC,CASSPRTSGGAYNEQFF
-,TRBJ2-2,-,TRBV18,TGTGCCAGCTCACCTCAACAGGGCCCGAACACCGGGGAGCTGTTTTTT,CASSPQQGPNTGELFF
TRBD1,TRBJ2-7,-,TRBV30,TGTGCCTGGGAGAGGACAGGGGTCGGCGAGCAGTACTTC,CAWERTGVGEQYF
-,TRBJ2-2,-,TRBV9,TGTGCCAGCAGCGGTGGAGCCATTCGGACCGGGGAGCTGTTTTTT,CASSGGAIRTGELFF
TRBD2,TRBJ2-7,-,TRBV6-5,TGTGCCAGCCGGGGGGGAAAGGGTCAAGGCCACGAGCAGTACTTC,CASRGGKGQGHEQYF
-,TRBJ1-2,-,TRBV10-3,TGTGCCATCTGGGCAGGACAGTCCCGGAACTATGGCTACACCTTC,CAIWAGQSRNYGYTF
-,TRBJ2-5,-,TRBV9,TGTGCCAGCAGCGTGGACGGCCGGTTGACCCAGTACTTC,CASSVDGRLTQYF
-,TRBJ2-5,-,TRBV5-1,TGCGCCAGCAGCTTGGCCGCTGGGGAAGAGACCCAGTACTTC,CASSLAAGEETQYF
-,TRBJ2-2,-,TRBV7-9,TGTGCCAGCAGCTTAGGGGGGGCTTTCTGGACCGGGGAGCTGTTTTTT,CASSLGGAFWTGELFF
-,TRBJ1-3,-,TRBV30,TGTGCCTGGAGTGTGAATACAGGAAACACCATATATTTT,CAWSVNTGNTIYF
-,TRBJ2-1,few,TRBV10-1,TGCGCCAGCAGTGACGACTCCTACAATGAGCAGTTCTTC,CASSDDSYNEQFF
-,TRBJ2-7,-,TRBV9,TGTGCCAGCAGCGACGGGACGCACCTTGGGCAGTACTTC,CASSDGTHLGQYF
-,TRBJ1-6,few,TRBV2,TGTGCCAGCCGCCGGACTTCCAATTCACCCCTCCACTTT,CASRRTSNSPLHF
-,TRBJ2-7,-,TRBV4-1,TGCGCCAGCAGCCAAGAAGTAGGAAACGAGCAGTACTTC,CASSQEVGNEQYF
-,TRBJ1-2,-,TRBV29-1,TGCAGCGTTGAAGGACAGGTGGGCTATGGCTACACCTTC,CSVEGQVGYGYTF
-,TRBJ2-3,-,TRBV4-3,TGCGCCAGCAGCCAACGGCAGATGCCCCCAGATACGCAGTATTTT,CASSQRQMPPDTQYF
-,TRBJ1-1,-,TRBV6-1,TGTGCCAGCAGCCCTAGTACTCACACTGAAGCTTTCTTT,CASSPSTHTEAFF
-,TRBJ2-1,-,TRBV27,TGTGCCAGCAGTTTATTAGGGGGCAATGAGCAGTTCTTC,CASSLLGGNEQFF
-,TRBJ1-3,-,TRBV11-2,TGTGCCAGCAGCTTAATTACAGGGGGAAACACCATATATTTT,CASSLITGGNTIYF
-,TRBJ1-2,-,TRBV7-6,TGTGCCAGCAGCCCTAGTGACGGATCCGCCTATGGCTACACCTTC,CASSPSDGSAYGYTF
-,TRBJ2-7,-,TRBV29-1,TGCAGCGTTGAAGGGTCAGGGGGGTCCTACGAGCAGTACTTC,CSVEGSGGSYEQYF
TRBD1,TRBJ1-1,-,TRBV7-3,TGTGCCAGCAGCTCGTCAACAGGGGATGCTGAAGCTTTCTTT,CASSSSTGDAEAFF